These 12 T cell receptor beta chains originate from one sample sequenced in a study of cytomegalovirus exposure and HLA in healthy donors. The PCR was carried out with 60 Vbeta primers and 13 Jbeta primers. Libraries were prepared by immunoSEQ multiplex PCR; TCRdb keeps only in-frame clonotypes and omits some of them. Of approximately 200,000 clones listed, roughly 80% were seen once; the top ten hold 15% to 19%. Source material: PBMCs. The receptors were sampled from a man aged 40-50 years in good health and CMV-seronegative.

J is TRBJ2-3 and V is TRBV27; 12 bases fit TRBD2. Germline lookup yields CDR1 MNHEY and CDR2 SMNVEV (reference sequence). This CDR3 spans 15 amino acids. With 2 bases clipped from V and 8 bases from J, the junction kept 5 bases outside the gene matches. The CDR3 here is CASSLRLAGESTQYF. The CDR3 region has the DNA TGTGCCAGCAGTTTACGACTAGCGGGAGAAAGTACGCAGTATTTT.

V and J are TRBV28 and TRBJ2-7; 8 bases line up with TRBD1. The germline gives CDR1 MDHEN, CDR2 SYDVKM. This CDR3 spans 16 amino acids. V lost 5 bases and J lost 3; bases outside the gene matches: 12. The CDR3 loop reads CASSQPNRGAHYEQYF. The CDR3 DNA is TGTGCCAGCAGTCAACCCAACAGGGGGGCCCACTACGAGCAGTACTTC.

The J gene is TRBJ2-7, the V gene TRBV6-1, with D possibly TRBD1 on 5 matching bases. V was shortened by 3 bases and J by 3 bases, with 6 bases between the two germline ends. The CDR3 length is 12 residues. Germline V gene data show CDR1 as MNHNS and CDR2 as SASEGT. The CDR3 reads CASSEDIYEQYF. CDR3 sequence (DNA): TGTGCCAGCAGTGAGGACATCTACGAGCAGTACTTC.

This clone was recorded only once. V gene TRBV5-7 combines with J gene TRBJ2-3; TRBD1 might be the D (5 bases). Being an ORF, TRBV5-7 has a function that is uncertain. The V end was cut by 3 bases, the J end by 4 bases, with 18 bases between. The CDR3 length is 16 residues. CDR3 amino acids: CASSCRAAGIADTQYF. For the CDR3, the DNA is TGTGCCAGCAGCTGCCGGGCGGCAGGGATAGCAGATACGCAGTATTTT.

A few counts support this clone. The chain links TRBV30 to TRBJ2-7, with D perhaps TRBD2 (5 bases). This CDR3 contains 12 residues. V was pared by 1 base and J by 2 bases, with 6 bases between. Germline CDR1 and CDR2: GTSNPN and SVGIG (reference sequence). CDR3 DNA sequence: TGTGCCTGGAGTGAGAGGGCCTACGAGCAGTACTTC. Protein: CAWSERAYEQYF.

This chain uses TRBV2 with TRBJ2-3, with 7 bases matching TRBD1. The J segment lost 1 base and the V segment lost 10 bases, leaving 8 bases of the junction unmatched. The CDR3 is 14 residues long. Germline V gene lookup returns CDR1 SNHLY and CDR2 FYNNEI. CDR3 nucleotides: TGTGCCACAAGAGACAGGGACCGCACAGATACGCAGTATTTT. It translates to CATRDRDRTDTQYF. Full variable domain (remainder filled in from reference TRBV2 and TRBJ2-3): EPEVTQTPSHQVTQMGQEVILRCVPISNHLYFYWYRQILGQKVEFLVSFYNNEISEKSEIFDDQFSVERPDGSNFTLKIRSTKLEDSAMYFCATRDRDRTDTQYFGPGTRLTVL.

The chain has TRBV7-2 and TRBJ1-3, with no clear D. Germline loops: CDR1 SGHTA, CDR2 FQGNSA. There are 14 residues in the CDR3. Trimming took 0 bases from V and 1 from J, leaving 4 bases between them. Here the CDR3 reads CASSLAISGNTIYF. The CDR3 DNA sequence: TGTGCCAGCAGCTTAGCTATATCTGGAAACACCATATATTTT.

CDR3 DNA sequence: TGTGCCAGCAGTCGGGACAGGGGAGATCAGCCCCAGCATTTT. Its protein is CASSRDRGDQPQHF. The rearrangement uses TRBV7-9 and TRBJ1-5, with TRBD1 matching over 10 bases. CDR1 and CDR2 (germline): SEHNR, FQNEAQ (reference sequence). The CDR3 has 14 residues. Trimming cost V 6 bases and J 5 bases; bases outside gene matches: 4.

The rearrangement links TRBV5-1 to TRBJ2-3, with no clear D. The germline CDR1 and CDR2 sequences are SGHRS and YFSETQ. This CDR3 is 13 amino acids long. With 4 bases removed from V and 6 bases from J, the gap between germline ends came to 12 bases. CDR3: CASSLPGSDTQYF. As DNA, the CDR3 is TGCGCCAGCAGCCTGCCCGGTTCCGATACGCAGTATTTT.

This chain connects TRBV7-9 to TRBJ2-6, with 10 positions matching TRBD1. Per germline, CDR1 SEHNR and CDR2 FQNEAQ (reference sequence). The CDR3 is 17 residues long. Trimming took 3 bases from V and 4 from J; bases not matched to a gene: 6. Written as DNA, the CDR3 is TGTGCCAGCAGCTTGGGACAGGGGTCGCAAGGGGCCAACGTCCTGACTTTC. Amino acids: CASSLGQGSQGANVLTF. The variable domain in full, completed from reference TRBV7-9 and TRBJ2-6, reads DTGVSQNPRHKITKRGQNVTFRCDPISEHNRLYWYRQTLGQGPEFLTYFQNEAQLEKSRLLSDRFSAERPKGSFSTLEIQRTEQGDSAMYLCASSLGQGSQGANVLTFGAGSRLTVL.

The gene calls are TRBV13 and TRBJ2-1; perhaps TRBD1 as D (6 bases). Germline CDR1 and CDR2: PRHDT and FYEKMQ (reference sequence). V gave up 3 bases and J gave up 4 bases, with 16 bases separating them. The CDR3 has 16 amino acids. CDR3 protein: CASSFGGQNQYNEQFF. The CDR3 bases are TGTGCCAGCAGCTTTGGAGGACAGAACCAGTACAATGAGCAGTTCTTC.

The rearrangement uses TRBV2 and TRBJ1-5; D is uncertain. The CDR3 contains 13 residues. In germline, CDR1 is SNHLY, CDR2 FYNNEI. V was trimmed by 7 bases and J by 2 bases, leaving 9 bases between them. CDR3 amino acids: CASNSDGNQPQHF. As DNA, the CDR3 is TGTGCCAGCAATAGCGACGGCAATCAGCCCCAGCATTTT.